This T cell receptor beta chain was captured in a study of cytomegalovirus exposure and HLA in healthy donors. A note on this clone: Its specificity is not known.

The data were produced by immunoSEQ multiplex PCR, yet TCRdb's version contains in-frame clones alone and is incomplete. The sample consists of under 300,000 clones, around 87% of them appearing once. Whole-study findings and limits: Under in vitro conditions, a few CMV-associated chains were confirmed as specific for CMV antigens.

The CDR3 is 13 amino acids. Trimming removed 3 bases at V and 4 bases at J, with 8 bases between. The germline V gene encodes CDR1 LNHDA and CDR2 SQIVND (reference sequence). The clonotype originates from a woman between 18 and 30 years old in good health and CMV-seronegative. The chain carries TRBV19 and TRBJ2-3; no clear D. Material for sequencing was PBMCs. The CDR3 here is CASSILAADTQYF. CDR3 coding DNA: TGTGCCAGTAGTATCTTGGCAGCAGATACGCAGTATTTT.